Described below is a single TCR beta chain sequence and its context. This sample was taken from a study of control samples from healthy donors and cancer patients. TCRdb's copy holds only in-frame clones and misses some; the assay was immunoSEQ multiplex PCR. This repertoire shows approximately 150,000 clones, 75% to 95% found once; its top ten account for roughly 3.2%. The V gene end was trimmed by 1 base and the J gene end by 4 bases; junction bases not matched to a gene: 4. There are 15 residues in the CDR3. The V gene's germline CDR1 is LNHDA and CDR2 SQIVND (reference sequence). The clonotype was recovered from a man between 25 and 39 years old in good health. V is TRBV19 and J is TRBJ2-5; 9 nucleotides agree with TRBD1. Material: blood. The CDR3 here is CASSIAQGARETQYF. For the CDR3, the DNA is TGTGCCAGTAGTATAGCACAGGGGGCTCGAGAGACCCAGTACTTC.